Detailed here is one T cell receptor (beta chain). Its matching antigen is unknown. This sample is part of a study of cytomegalovirus exposure and HLA in healthy donors. Overall study context: In an early release, HLA-typed donors contributed some 82 million unique TCR sequences. Study outcomes and limitations: Sequencing had likely introduced a cluster of highly shared sequence variants as an artifact. About 87% or about 30% of the time was how often most TCR beta V segments were productive, according to an earlier analysis. Cytomegalovirus-associated status was assigned to about 170 TCR beta chains.

In germline, CDR1 is ENHRY, CDR2 SYGVKD. With 3 bases removed from V and 6 bases from J, the gap between germline ends came to 8 bases. The CDR3 contains 12 residues. It was with 60 Vbeta and 13 Jbeta primers that the PCR ran. Method: immunoSEQ multiplex PCR; TCRdb's copy keeps in-frame clones and lacks some. The table records some 160,000 clones, around three quarters of them present only once. This clonotype originated in a man aged 35 to 55 in good health and CMV-seronegative. Sequencing was performed on PBMCs. This sequence joins TRBV10-3 and TRBJ1-2, with D tentatively TRBD1 (5 bases). CDR3 DNA sequence: TGTGCCATCAGTGACGTAGGGGATGGCTACACCTTC. Its protein is CAISDVGDGYTF.